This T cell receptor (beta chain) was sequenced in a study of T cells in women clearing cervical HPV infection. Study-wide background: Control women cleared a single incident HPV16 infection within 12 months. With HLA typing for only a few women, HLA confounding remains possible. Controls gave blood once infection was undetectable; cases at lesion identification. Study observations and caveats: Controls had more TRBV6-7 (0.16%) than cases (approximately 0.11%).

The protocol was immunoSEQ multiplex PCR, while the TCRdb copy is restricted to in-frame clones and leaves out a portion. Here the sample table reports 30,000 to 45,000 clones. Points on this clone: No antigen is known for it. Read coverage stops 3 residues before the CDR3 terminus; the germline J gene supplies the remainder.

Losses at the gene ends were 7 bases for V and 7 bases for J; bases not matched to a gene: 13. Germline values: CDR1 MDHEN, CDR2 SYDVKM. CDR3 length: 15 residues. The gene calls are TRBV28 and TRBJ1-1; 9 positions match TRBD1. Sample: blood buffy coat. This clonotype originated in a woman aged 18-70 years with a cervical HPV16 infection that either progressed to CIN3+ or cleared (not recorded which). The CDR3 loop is CASTGIEGTGFEAFF. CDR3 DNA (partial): TGTGCCAGCACTGGCATAGAGGGGACAGGGTTTGAA.